A single sample gave rise to the 5 T cell receptor beta chains below, sequenced in a study of beta chain features in type 1 diabetes. General study findings and limits: Shortening of TCRB CDR3s, moderate but significant, appeared in all four CD4+ subsets of Type 1 diabetes patients.

Every isolated RNA sample was fully reverse transcribed, so sequencing captured expressed TCRB transcripts. TCRdb keeps only in-frame clones here, not all; method: immunoSEQ multiplex PCR. Among more than 250,000 clones listed, around 20% were seen once. Their cognate antigens are unknown. Sequencing input: naive CD4+ T cells from blood. The origin of the receptors is a woman aged 35 to 49 with type 1 diabetes.

This clone was detected only a few times. DNA of the CDR3: TGTGCCTGGAGTGGGGCAGGGGAAAAACTGTTTTTT. Amino acid sequence: CAWSGAGEKLFF. The chain is built from TRBV30 and TRBJ1-4; possible D gene TRBD1, 5 bases. With 1 base removed from V and 8 bases from J, the gap between germline ends came to 8 bases. CDR1 and CDR2 from the germline V gene are GTSNPN and SVGIG (reference sequence). CDR3 length equals 12 residues.

This clone has a handful of counts. This chain connects TRBV9 to TRBJ2-1, with TRBD2 matching over 14 bases. CDR1 and CDR2 from the germline V gene are SGDLS and YYNGEE. This CDR3 has 17 residues. The V and J ends lost 0 bases and 8 bases, in that order; junction bases with no gene match: 7. CDR3 in amino acids: CASSVETSGRGRDEQFF. The CDR3 coding sequence is TGTGCCAGCAGCGTAGAGACTAGCGGGAGGGGCCGGGATGAGCAGTTCTTC.

The table lists this clone with a few counts. The gene calls are TRBV9 and TRBJ1-4; D gene ambiguous. V shed 3 bases and J shed 6 bases, with 21 bases lying between them. This CDR3 has 17 amino acids. Germline loops: CDR1 SGDLS, CDR2 YYNGEE. CDR3 bases: TGTGCCAGCAGCGGACCGGAACGAGGGTCGGAGCATGAAAAACTGTTTTTT. This translates into CASSGPERGSEHEKLFF. The complete variable domain, with remaining parts taken from reference TRBV9 and TRBJ1-4, reads DSGVTQTPKHLITATGQRVTLRCSPRSGDLSVYWYQQSLDQGLQFLIQYYNGEERAKGNILERFSAQQFPDLHSELNLSSLELGDSALYFCASSGPERGSEHEKLFFGSGTQLSVL.

The chain employs TRBV5-1 and TRBJ1-1; D gene unclear. The V end lost 0 bases, the J end lost 0 bases, and 9 bases lay between the germline ends. This CDR3 spans 15 amino acids. Germline CDR1 reads SGHRS; CDR2 reads YFSETQ. CDR3 sequence reads: CASSLAAGLNTEAFF. As DNA, the CDR3 is TGCGCCAGCAGCTTGGCCGCAGGCCTGAACACTGAAGCTTTCTTT.

This clone was seen a single time. V gene TRBV6-1 combines with J gene TRBJ1-1, with D uncertain. The CDR3 is 13 residues long. Germline lookup yields CDR1 MNHNS and CDR2 SASEGT. Trimming took off 1 base at V and 3 bases at J, with 6 bases between the two ends. CDR3 sequence (DNA): TGTGCCAGCAGTGAAGTGGGCGACACTGAAGCTTTCTTT. Translation gives CASSEVGDTEAFF.